The rows below give T cell receptor beta chains drawn from one sample of a study of blood T cells in healthy people across ages. Using its own MiXCR run on the 5' RACE reads, TCRdb lists one record per CDR3 protein. Counted here are about 800,000 distinct CDR3 sequences, approximately 25% occurring once; the ten biggest clones make up approximately 3.7%. This sample was shared with a second study, whose subject was T cells of mothers and their children.

Sequenced material: blood. These receptors came from a boy aged 5-17 years in good health. Both conserved end residues are part of each CDR3.

J,V,CDR3
TRBJ2-1,TRBV20-1,CSAKRGQGFSGNEQFF
TRBJ2-1,TRBV7-3,CASSLLDSSYNEQFF
TRBJ2-5,TRBV12-3/TRBV12-4,CASSFGRAGGQETQYF
TRBJ2-1,TRBV2,CASSDITGGNEQFF
TRBJ2-3,TRBV5-5,CASTLTIPTDTQYF
NA,TRBV18,CASSPGTEFYEQYF
TRBJ2-7,TRBV28,CASRTRTYEQYF
TRBJ1-5,TRBV20-1,CSANARGDQPQHF
TRBJ1-1,TRBV12-3/TRBV12-4,CASRIEGTEAFF
TRBJ1-2,TRBV11-2,CASSSRDGVLYGYTF
TRBJ2-2,TRBV6-5,CASSYRTANTGELFF
NA,TRBV9,CASSVAGEGYEQYF
TRBJ2-1,TRBV28,CASTLGLAGSYNEQFF
TRBJ1-2,TRBV5-1,CASGYWGPTGEGYTF
TRBJ2-2,TRBV19,CASSILRQGNTGELFF
TRBJ1-2,TRBV20-1,CSAKGANYGYTF
TRBJ2-7,TRBV10-3,CAISDGGRGAYEQYF
TRBJ2-7,TRBV20-1,CSASVGRYYEQYF
TRBJ1-4,TRBV4-1,CASSLIPGQGEKLFF
TRBJ2-5,TRBV27,CASSFDRGRSDGPVTQYF
TRBJ1-2,TRBV9,CASSLTTNYGYTF
TRBJ1-1,TRBV5-1,CAGSETGYVNTEAFF
TRBJ2-1,TRBV5-1,CASSLGVGDPTYNEQFF
TRBJ1-1,TRBV19,CASTPGMNTEAFF
NA,TRBV28,CASSLSAGFQETQYF
NA,TRBV6-2/TRBV6-3,CASTSPGLTDVHNEQFF
TRBJ2-7,TRBV27,CASSPPGVAGNSYEQYF
TRBJ2-5,TRBV7-2,CASSWGGTVQETQYF
TRBJ2-7,TRBV5-1,CASSWGIDSEQYF